These T cell receptor beta chains were read from a single sample in a study of blood T cell repertoires in COVID-19. Assay used: immunoSEQ multiplex PCR; TCRdb lists only in-frame clones, some missing. The sample contains hundreds of thousands of clones, 70% to 85% of which appear only once. Sample: PBMCs or T cells enriched from blood (not recorded which). Receptors originate from a woman aged 60-75 years who had recovered from COVID-19. Both conserved end residues are trimmed from each CDR3. The D gene is left open where the match is weak.

>TRBV27|-|TRBJ2-1
ASISLFSSYNEQF
>TRBV19|-|TRBJ1-4
ASSAGSYLREKLF
>TRBV2|TRBD1|TRBJ2-6
ASGRGQGSTGANVLT
>TRBV7-2|-|TRBJ1-1
ASSFGRQNTEAF
>TRBV19|-|TRBJ1-3
ASSIDPSSGNTIY
>TRBV3-1/TRBV3-2|-|TRBJ2-5
ASSQAGKTQY
>TRBV5-1|-|TRBJ1-2
ASSLGNQGGYT
>TRBV5-6|-|TRBJ1-3
ASSLFGFFSGNTIY
>TRBV5-1|TRBD2|TRBJ2-1
ASRLAVYNEQF
>TRBV2|TRBD1|TRBJ1-4
ASRRQGLNEKLF
>TRBV29-1|TRBD1|TRBJ1-1
SVGGRGHAF
>TRBV7-3|TRBD1|TRBJ1-1
ASSLGTGYTEAF
>TRBV27|TRBD1|TRBJ1-2
ASSLAGGDYGYT
>TRBV29-1|TRBD1|TRBJ1-2
SHERTGSGYT
>TRBV5-6|TRBD1|TRBJ1-4
ASSSGQGFKTNEKLF
>TRBV14|-|TRBJ1-6
ASSQRRDSPLH
>TRBV4-3|TRBD1|TRBJ1-4
ASSKGQGREKLF
>TRBV7-9|-|TRBJ1-1
ASSLSPGNTEAF
>TRBV30|TRBD1|TRBJ2-3
AWSPGQVFTDTQY
>TRBV19|TRBD1|TRBJ2-3
ASSPGTGTDTQY
>TRBV9|TRBD1|TRBJ1-2
ASSVEGTGSRYGYT
>TRBV19|TRBD1|TRBJ2-7
ASSKTGGFGYEQY
>TRBV5-1|-|TRBJ1-1
ASSEATNTEAF
>TRBV2|-|TRBJ1-2
ASSEGAPGQRNGYT
>TRBV7-6|-|TRBJ1-5
ASSPLGEGWSNQPQH
>TRBV5-1|TRBD1|TRBJ1-2
ASSDSPGQSQGYT
>TRBV5-4|TRBD1|TRBJ2-6
ASSLGDRGAGANVLT
>TRBV5-1|-|TRBJ2-3
ASSLTPGGDTQY
>TRBV27|-|TRBJ1-5
ASSLAGWANQPQH
>TRBV18|-|TRBJ2-1
ASSIALDNEQF
>TRBV10-3|TRBD1|TRBJ1-2
AISLDREPNYGYT
>TRBV19|TRBD1|TRBJ2-1
ASNRPGQGHLEQF
>TRBV5-1|TRBD1|TRBJ1-1
ASNQGDTEAF
>TRBV19|-|TRBJ1-4
ASSLSGGGRTNEKLF
>TRBV11-2|-|TRBJ1-2
ASSARLSGNEGYT
>TRBV12-3/TRBV12-4|-|TRBJ1-2
ASNSGRHGYT
>TRBV21-1|-|TRBJ1-3
ASSGLSLGADGNTIY
>TRBV18|TRBD1|TRBJ1-1
ASSPGTGTAEAF
>TRBV7-3|TRBD1|TRBJ2-5
ASSLSAGGTQETQY
>TRBV2|-|TRBJ2-2
ASGPQGGANTGELF
>TRBV2|-|TRBJ1-2
ASSPGGIYGYT
>TRBV7-8|TRBD1|TRBJ2-1
ASSPGTGGFGLAGASSYNEQF
>TRBV5-1|TRBD2|TRBJ2-3
ASALEREQDTQY